Following are 16 T cell receptor beta chains from one sample sequenced in a study of blood T cell repertoires in COVID-19. Sequenced by immunoSEQ multiplex PCR; TCRdb stores in-frame clones only, minus some. The table shows approximately 230,000 clones, with approximately 80% occurring only once. Specimen: PBMCs or T cells enriched from blood (not recorded which). These receptors came from a man between 35 and 55 years old who had recovered from COVID-19.

The chain joins TRBV12-3 or TRBV12-4 to TRBJ1-2; perhaps TRBD1 as D (6 bases). V was shortened by 2 bases and J by 4 bases, with 8 bases between the two germline ends. This CDR3 is built from 13 residues. The CDR3 sequence is CASSLRRGYGYTF. CDR3 bases: TGTGCCAGCAGTTTACGCAGGGGCTATGGCTACACCTTC.

This sequence joins TRBV5-6 and TRBJ2-7; TRBD1 matches at 9 bases. V lost 4 bases to trimming and J lost 6 bases; unmatched junction nucleotides: 2. Germline loops: CDR1 SGHDT, CDR2 YYEEEE. The CDR3 runs to 12 residues. This chain's CDR3 is CASSQTGGEQYF. In DNA, the CDR3 is TGTGCCAGCAGCCAGACAGGGGGCGAGCAGTACTTC. Full variable domain (rest looked up from reference TRBV5-6 and TRBJ2-7): DAGVTQSPTHLIKTRGQQVTLRCSPKSGHDTVSWYQQALGQGPQFIFQYYEEEERQRGNFPDRFSGHQFPNYSSELNVNALLLGDSALYLCASSQTGGEQYFGPGTRLTVT.

The chain has TRBV27 and TRBJ1-2; a possible D gene is TRBD1 (5 bases). This CDR3 is 13 amino acids long. V was shortened by 4 bases and J by 8 bases, with 14 bases between the two germline ends. The V gene's germline CDR1 is MNHEY and CDR2 SMNVEV (reference sequence). The CDR3 DNA reads as TGTGCCAGCAGTTCGTCCCGACAGTACGGCTACACCTTC. This sequence encodes CASSSSRQYGYTF.

V usage is TRBV5-6 and J usage is TRBJ2-4; D may be TRBD2 (5 bases). Looked up from germline, CDR1 is SGHDT and CDR2 is YYEEEE. V was cut by 2 bases and J by 2 bases, with 17 bases left in between. The length of the CDR3 is 17 residues. This CDR3 reads CASSFAAELGSKNIQYF. The CDR3 nucleotides are TGTGCCAGCAGCTTTGCAGCGGAACTAGGCTCCAAAAACATTCAGTACTTC. Based on the CDR3 plus reference TRBV5-6 and TRBJ2-4, the full variable domain is DAGVTQSPTHLIKTRGQQVTLRCSPKSGHDTVSWYQQALGQGPQFIFQYYEEEERQRGNFPDRFSGHQFPNYSSELNVNALLLGDSALYLCASSFAAELGSKNIQYFGAGTRLSVL.

This clone was observed a few times. This sequence joins TRBV5-1 and TRBJ2-1; no firm D call. There are 13 residues in the CDR3. With 0 bases removed from V and 8 bases from J, the gap between germline ends came to 9 bases. CDR1 and CDR2 (germline): SGHRS, YFSETQ. Here the CDR3 DNA reads TGCGCCAGCAGCTTGGCAGTACCCGATGAGCAGTTCTTC. Translating gives CASSLAVPDEQFF. Supplemented by reference TRBV5-1 and TRBJ2-1, the full variable domain reads KAGVTQTPRYLIKTRGQQVTLSCSPISGHRSVSWYQQTPGQGLQFLFEYFSETQRNKGNFPGRFSGRQFSNSRSEMNVSTLELGDSALYLCASSLAVPDEQFFGPGTRLTVL.

The chain uses TRBV5-1 and TRBJ2-7; TRBD1 agrees at 7 bases. Germline V CDR1 and CDR2: SGHRS, YFSETQ. The CDR3 has 15 residues. J gave up 2 bases and V 6 bases, and 11 bases lay outside the gene matches. The CDR3 sequence is CASKPLGQGAYEQYF. The CDR3 bases are TGCGCCAGCAAACCCCTCGGGCAGGGGGCCTACGAGCAGTACTTC.

This rearrangement joins TRBV5-6 to TRBJ1-1; D is possibly TRBD1 (5 bases). The CDR3 is 15 amino acids. The germline CDR1 and CDR2 sequences are SGHDT and YYEEEE. V dropped 0 bases and J dropped 4 bases, with 13 bases sitting between them. CDR3 coding DNA: TGTGCCAGCAGCTTGGTACCGGGGGTTGGCACTGAAGCTTTCTTT. Residues: CASSLVPGVGTEAFF.

The chain recombines TRBV6-4 with TRBJ2-2; 9 bases align to TRBD1. Unmatched junction bases numbered 2, after V lost 6 bases and J lost 0 bases. The germline V gene encodes CDR1 MRHNA and CDR2 SNTAGT. This CDR3 comprises 15 residues. For the CDR3, the DNA is TGTGCCAGCAGACGACAGGGGGCGAACACCGGGGAGCTGTTTTTT. This translates into CASRRQGANTGELFF.

This clone occurred once. The rearrangement uses TRBV4-2 and TRBJ1-5, with TRBD1 matching 8 bases. V lost 0 bases, J lost 7 bases, and 5 bases stayed unmatched. CDR1 and CDR2 (germline): LGHNA, YNFKEQ. This CDR3 contains 15 residues. The CDR3 sequence: CASSQETRGQQPQHF. Here the CDR3 DNA reads TGTGCCAGCAGCCAAGAAACCAGGGGGCAACAGCCCCAGCATTTT.

This clone was seen ten or more times. The chain links TRBV7-6 to TRBJ1-2; a possible D gene is TRBD1 (6 bases). This CDR3 is 15 amino acids long. Trimming stripped 5 bases from V and 7 bases from J, with 20 bases between. Germline CDR1 reads SGHVS; CDR2 reads FNYEAQ. As DNA, the CDR3 is TGTGCCAGCAGCAACCACGACACAGGGTTTGGTGGCTACACCTTC. Translation gives CASSNHDTGFGGYTF. The whole variable domain, remainder taken from reference TRBV7-6 and TRBJ1-2, is GAGVSQSPRYKVTKRGQDVALRCDPISGHVSLYWYRQALGQGPEFLTYFNYEAQQDKSGLPNDRFSAERPEGSISTLTIQRTEQRDSAMYRCASSNHDTGFGGYTFGSGTRLTVV.

The V and J genes are TRBV28 and TRBJ1-4, with a weak D call TRBD1 (6 bases). Germline V gene data show CDR1 as MDHEN and CDR2 as SYDVKM. This CDR3 is 14 amino acids long. V lost 1 base to trimming and J lost 7 bases, with 10 bases between them. The CDR3 region is CASSLFQGFEKLFF. The CDR3 coding sequence is TGTGCCAGCAGTTTATTCCAGGGGTTTGAAAAACTGTTTTTT. Supplemented by reference TRBV28 and TRBJ1-4, the full variable domain reads DVKVTQSSRYLVKRTGEKVFLECVQDMDHENMFWYRQDPGLGLRLIYFSYDVKMKEKGDIPEGYSVSREKKERFSLILESASTNQTSMYLCASSLFQGFEKLFFGSGTQLSVL.

The rearrangement links TRBV7-7 to TRBJ1-1; 7 nucleotides align to TRBD1. V was pared by 1 base and J by 4 bases, with 0 bases of the junction left unmatched. Germline assignment: CDR1 SSHAT and CDR2 FNYEAQ (reference sequence). The CDR3 covers 13 residues. CDR3 amino acids: CASSLDRGTEAFF. The CDR3 DNA reads TGTGCCAGCAGCTTAGACAGGGGCACTGAAGCTTTCTTT.

This clone was recorded at least ten times. This chain links TRBV11-2 with TRBJ2-1; 10 nucleotides line up with TRBD2. Trimming took 5 bases from V and 4 from J; bases not matched to a gene: 5. The CDR3 has 15 residues. The germline V gene has CDR1 SGHAT and CDR2 FQNNGV. This CDR3 reads CASSLTSGTYNEQFF. In DNA, the CDR3 is TGTGCCAGCAGCCTTACTAGCGGGACTTACAATGAGCAGTTCTTC.

This chain connects TRBV7-2 to TRBJ2-6; maybe TRBD2 (5 bases). The CDR3 totals 19 residues. Looked up from germline, CDR1 is SGHTA and CDR2 is FQGNSA. Trimming left V 0 bases short and J 0 bases short, with 15 bases between. CDR3 sequence: CASSLALNRGSSGANVLTF. Here the CDR3 DNA reads TGTGCCAGCAGCTTAGCGCTAAACCGGGGAAGCTCTGGGGCCAACGTCCTGACTTTC.

The V call is TRBV2, the J call TRBJ1-1; 8 positions agree with TRBD1. This CDR3 is 15 amino acids long. V shed 4 bases, J shed 3 bases, and the junction held 7 bases outside the gene matches. Germline-derived CDR1 and CDR2 are SNHLY and FYNNEI. The CDR3 sequence is CASSGAGGLDTEAFF. In DNA, the CDR3 is TGTGCCAGCAGTGGGGCAGGGGGCTTGGACACTGAAGCTTTCTTT.

This clone rates as medium-sized. V and J are TRBV7-9 and TRBJ2-5; no clear D. V was shortened by 2 bases and J by 5 bases, with 9 bases between the two germline ends. The CDR3 length is 13 residues. Germline loops: CDR1 SEHNR, CDR2 FQNEAQ (reference sequence). CDR3 sequence (DNA): TGTGCCAGCAGCTTACACCTTCGGGAGACCCAGTACTTC. Translating gives CASSLHLRETQYF.